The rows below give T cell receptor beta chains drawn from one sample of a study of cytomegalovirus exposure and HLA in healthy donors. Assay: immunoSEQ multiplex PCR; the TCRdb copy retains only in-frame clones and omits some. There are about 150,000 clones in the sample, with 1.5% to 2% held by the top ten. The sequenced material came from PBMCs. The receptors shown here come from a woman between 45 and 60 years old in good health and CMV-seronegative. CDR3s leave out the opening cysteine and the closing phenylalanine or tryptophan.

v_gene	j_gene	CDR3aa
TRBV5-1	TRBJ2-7	ASSPDRGGEQY
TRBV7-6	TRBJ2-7	ASSLAGGTPYEQY
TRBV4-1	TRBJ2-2	ASSQARGTGELF
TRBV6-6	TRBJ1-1	ASSPKGHSNTEAF
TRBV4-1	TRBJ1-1	ASSQARFAGGRENTEAF
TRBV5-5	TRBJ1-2	ASSLEELGYT
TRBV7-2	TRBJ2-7	ASSLSSLQY
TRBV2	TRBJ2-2	ASRWDTNTGELF
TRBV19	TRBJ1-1	ASRGEGVGFKTEAF
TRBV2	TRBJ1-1	ASSPQGFTEAF
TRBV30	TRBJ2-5	AWNTRETQY
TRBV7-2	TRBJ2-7	ASSLPLRGGISYEQY
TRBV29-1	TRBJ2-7	SVDPGLAGAEQY
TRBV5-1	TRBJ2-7	ASSFAGTSGYEQY
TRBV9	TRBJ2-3	ASSVAPEDTQY
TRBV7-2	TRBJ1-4	ASSLESRGTNEKLF
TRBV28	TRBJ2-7	ASSLPQTMFLY
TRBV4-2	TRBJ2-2	ASSLSQGLINTGELF
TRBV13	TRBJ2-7	ASSTYRGTGREQY
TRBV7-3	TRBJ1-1	ASNQGGNTEAF
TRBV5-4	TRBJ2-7	ASSSRDRVLYEQY
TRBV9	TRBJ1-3	ASSSRVGSGNTIY
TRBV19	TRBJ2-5	ASSLTGGPSEQY
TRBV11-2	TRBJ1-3	ASSSYRDSGNTIY
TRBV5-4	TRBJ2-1	ASSEGLAGDRF
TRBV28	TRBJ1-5	ASSSVVQLQPQH
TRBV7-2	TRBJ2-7	AIAGGPTYEQY
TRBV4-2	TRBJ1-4	ASSQDRRGGEKLF
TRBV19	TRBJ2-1	ASSMGLGNEQF
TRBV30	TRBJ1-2	AWSNRGFYGYT
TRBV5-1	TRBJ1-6	ASRQISDSPLH
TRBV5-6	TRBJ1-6	ASSFYFSGDNSPLH
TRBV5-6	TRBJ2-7	ASSLGLDVYEQY
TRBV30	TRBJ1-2	AWRGGQNGYT
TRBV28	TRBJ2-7	ASSPRWGGFSYEQY
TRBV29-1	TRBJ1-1	SVLQGITEAF
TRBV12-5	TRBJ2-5	ASGLGGMRETQY
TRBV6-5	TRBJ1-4	ASSSQRTGREKLF
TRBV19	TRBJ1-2	ASSTPRNYGYT
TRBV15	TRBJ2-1	ATSRDLGRYGQNEQF